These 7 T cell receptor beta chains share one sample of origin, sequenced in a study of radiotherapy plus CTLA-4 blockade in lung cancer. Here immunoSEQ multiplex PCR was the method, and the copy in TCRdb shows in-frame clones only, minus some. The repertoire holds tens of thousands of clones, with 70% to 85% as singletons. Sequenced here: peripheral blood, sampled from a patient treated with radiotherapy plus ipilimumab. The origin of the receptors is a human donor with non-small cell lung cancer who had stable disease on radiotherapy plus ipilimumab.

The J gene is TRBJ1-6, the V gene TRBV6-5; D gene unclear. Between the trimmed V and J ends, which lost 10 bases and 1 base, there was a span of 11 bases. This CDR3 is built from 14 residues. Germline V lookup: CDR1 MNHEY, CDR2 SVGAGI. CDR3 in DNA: TGTGCCACCCTCCAGCAGTCCTATAATTCACCCCTCCACTTT. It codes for CATLQQSYNSPLHF.

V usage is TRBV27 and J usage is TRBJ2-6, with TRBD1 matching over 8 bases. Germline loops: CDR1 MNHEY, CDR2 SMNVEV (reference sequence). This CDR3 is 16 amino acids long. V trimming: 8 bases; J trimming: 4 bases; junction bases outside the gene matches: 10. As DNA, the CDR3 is TGTGCCAGCCGTGACAGGGGCAGCTGGGGGGCCAACGTCCTGACTTTC. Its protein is CASRDRGSWGANVLTF.

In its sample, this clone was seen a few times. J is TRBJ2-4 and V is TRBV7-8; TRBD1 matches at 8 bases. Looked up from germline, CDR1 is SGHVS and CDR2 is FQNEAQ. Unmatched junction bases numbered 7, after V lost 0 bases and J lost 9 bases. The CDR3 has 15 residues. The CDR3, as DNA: TGTGCCAGCAGCTTAGCAGCCGGACAGGGTAGCATTCAGTACTTC. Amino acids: CASSLAAGQGSIQYF.

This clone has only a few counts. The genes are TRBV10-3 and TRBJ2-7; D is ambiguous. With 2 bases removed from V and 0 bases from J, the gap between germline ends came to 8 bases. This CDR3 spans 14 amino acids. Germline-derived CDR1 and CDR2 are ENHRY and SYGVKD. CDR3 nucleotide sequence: TGTGCCATCAGTGAGCAGGTGAACTCCTACGAGCAGTACTTC. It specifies CAISEQVNSYEQYF.

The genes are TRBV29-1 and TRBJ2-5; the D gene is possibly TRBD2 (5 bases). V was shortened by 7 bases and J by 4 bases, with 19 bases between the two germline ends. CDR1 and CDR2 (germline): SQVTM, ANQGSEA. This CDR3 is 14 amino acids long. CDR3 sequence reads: CSGLGGPRGETQYF. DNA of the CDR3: TGCAGCGGGTTAGGCGGGCCCCGAGGAGAGACCCAGTACTTC.

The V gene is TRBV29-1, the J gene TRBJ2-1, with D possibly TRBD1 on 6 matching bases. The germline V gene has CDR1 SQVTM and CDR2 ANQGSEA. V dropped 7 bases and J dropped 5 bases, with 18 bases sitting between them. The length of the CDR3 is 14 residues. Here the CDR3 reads CSANRVMGNNEQFF. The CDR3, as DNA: TGCAGCGCAAACAGGGTTATGGGTAACAATGAGCAGTTCTTC.

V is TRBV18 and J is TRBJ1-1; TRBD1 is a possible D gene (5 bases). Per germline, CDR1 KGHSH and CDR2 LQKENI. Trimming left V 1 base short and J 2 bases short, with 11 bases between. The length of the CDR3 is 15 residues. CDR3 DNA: TGTGCCAGCTCACCACGGGGACGGACTAACACTGAAGCTTTCTTT. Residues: CASSPRGRTNTEAFF.